This record covers a single TCR beta chain. Its antigen is not identified. The entry originates in a study of radiation and T cells in renal cell carcinoma. Assay used: immunoSEQ multiplex PCR; TCRdb lists only in-frame clones, some missing. The sample records over 60,000 clones, around 80% being singletons. As for time point: blood 2 weeks post-SBRT. Treatment indicated: 15 Gy SBRT to primary tumor, nephrectomy 4 weeks later. Serial blood draws occurred at baseline and 2 and 4 weeks post-SBRT. Clear cell pathology was present in this patient's renal cell carcinoma. There are 15 residues in the CDR3. Germline-derived CDR1 and CDR2 are KGHSH and LQKENI. Trimming took 4 bases from V and 0 from J, leaving 10 bases between them. Findings and limits, study-wide: Top tumor clonotypes rose in blood 2 weeks post-radiation, then contracted. Baseline intratumoral clonotype presence is unknown without pretreatment biopsies.

The sequenced sample was blood, obtained from a patient whose treatment included radiotherapy and nephrectomy. The sequence was collected from a man in his 60s with renal cell carcinoma. This chain links TRBV18 with TRBJ1-5; weak D call: TRBD1 (6 bases). Here the CDR3 DNA reads TGTGCCAGCTCACTCAGGGGCGATAGCAATCAGCCCCAGCATTTT. Encoded protein: CASSLRGDSNQPQHF.